This is a list of T cell receptor beta chains from one sample in a study of T-cell memory formation after mild COVID-19. TCRdb independently ran MiXCR on the 5' RACE reads; one entry per CDR3 protein. The sample lists over 500,000 distinct CDR3 sequences; roughly 17% were seen once. Sequenced input: PBMCs or a T cell subset sorted from them (not recorded which). All receptors come from an adult woman who had mild COVID-19 (a few samples of this study predate the infection). Cell type and time point are not known. Each CDR3 is given with its conserved first and last residue. D genes are given only for firm matches. For some rows the clone size is stated as once, few or many, or as a class when expanded; others skip it.

J gene | clone size | D gene | V gene | CDR3 DNA | CDR3 protein
TRBJ2-2 | . | TRBD1 | TRBV24-1 | TGTGCCACCGCCAGTATGACAGGGGACACCGGGGAGCTGTTTTTT | CATASMTGDTGELFF
TRBJ2-7 | . | . | TRBV30 | TGTGCCTGGAGGTCCTCCGGCTACGAGCAGTACTTC | CAWRSSGYEQYF
TRBJ2-1 | many | TRBD2 | TRBV5-4 | TGTGCCAGCAGCGAAGGAGCTAGCGGGGCGTACAATGAGCAGTTCTTC | CASSEGASGAYNEQFF
TRBJ1-6 | few | TRBD1 | TRBV23-1 | TGCGCCAGCAGTCAAGGCCTACCGGGACAGGGGGTTTGGAAATACTGTTCACCCCTCCACTTT | CASSQGLPGQGVWKYCSPLHF
TRBJ1-4 | few | . | TRBV5-1 | TGCGCCAGCAGTGAGGCAGCAACTAATGAAAAACTGTTTTTT | CASSEAATNEKLFF
TRBJ2-2 | . | . | TRBV11-2 | TGTGCCAGCAGCTTAGATCGTACAGGACTAAACACCGGGGAGCTGTTTTTT | CASSLDRTGLNTGELFF
TRBJ2-2 | few | . | TRBV6-1 | TGTGCCAGCACTCCCGGGGAAGCCACCGGGGAGCTGTTTTTT | CASTPGEATGELFF
TRBJ1-4 | . | TRBD1 | TRBV14 | TGTGCCAGCAGCCGATCAGGGGGGAATAATGAAAAACTGTTTTTT | CASSRSGGNNEKLFF
TRBJ2-7 | many | . | TRBV9 | TGTGCCAGCAGCCCGCAGGTCTCCTACGAGCAGTACTTC | CASSPQVSYEQYF
TRBJ2-2 | . | . | TRBV3-1 | TGTGCCAGCAGCCAAGCTCCGGGGAACACCGGGGAGCTGTTTTTT | CASSQAPGNTGELFF
TRBJ1-2 | few | TRBD1 | TRBV20-1 | TGCAGTGCCCAGGGGGGTCAAAACTATGGCTACACCTTC | CSAQGGQNYGYTF
TRBJ2-1 | . | . | TRBV5-1 | TGCGCCAGCAGTCTAGGGGGGTCGAACAATGAGCAGTTCTTC | CASSLGGSNNEQFF
TRBJ2-3 | . | TRBD2 | TRBV5-1 | TGCGCCAGCAGCCCCTGGTCCAGCGGGGATTCAGGGGATACGCAGTATTTT | CASSPWSSGDSGDTQYF
TRBJ1-6 | few | TRBD1 | TRBV2 | TGTGCCAGCGCCGGGACAGAGAATTCACCCCTCCACTTT | CASAGTENSPLHF
TRBJ2-5 | . | TRBD1 | TRBV5-1 | TGCGCCAGCAGACCTAGACAGGGGCTCCAAGAGACCCAGTACTTC | CASRPRQGLQETQYF
TRBJ2-7 | . | . | TRBV5-4 | TGTGCCAGCAGTCTTCAGGGGGGTGAGCAGTACTTC | CASSLQGGEQYF
TRBJ1-1 | few | . | TRBV6-2/TRBV6-3 | TGTGCCAGCAGTACCCGGGGGACAATCCGGCTCACTGAAGCTTTCTTT | CASSTRGTIRLTEAFF
TRBJ2-7 | few | TRBD1 | TRBV7-9 | TGTGCCAGCAGCCCCGGGACAGGGGGCCGCGGGATGAAGAACGAGCAGTACTTC | CASSPGTGGRGMKNEQYF
TRBJ2-1 | many | . | TRBV5-1 | TGCGCCAGCAGCTTGTCAATTAACCCTAGCTCCTACAATGAGCAGTTCTTC | CASSLSINPSSYNEQFF
TRBJ1-1 | . | . | TRBV3-1 | TGTGCCAGCAGCCAAGCGACGGTCGCGAACACTGAAGCTTTCTTT | CASSQATVANTEAFF
TRBJ1-6 | . | . | TRBV4-2 | TGTGCCAGCAGCCAGGCTATGGGGGTGGGCAATTCACCCCTCCACTTT | CASSQAMGVGNSPLHF
TRBJ2-7 | many | TRBD1 | TRBV6-2/TRBV6-3 | TGTGCCAGCAGCCGAAGCCGGACAGGGACCTACGAGCAGTACTTC | CASSRSRTGTYEQYF
TRBJ2-7 | few | TRBD2 | TRBV19 | TGTGCCAGTGGTCGCGGGGGTTCCTACGAGCAGTACTTC | CASGRGGSYEQYF
TRBJ2-3 | few | TRBD1 | TRBV20-1 | TGCAGTGCTACGGGACCAGGGGGTCCAGATACGCAGTATTTT | CSATGPGGPDTQYF
TRBJ2-1 | many | TRBD2 | TRBV4-1 | TGCGCCAGCAGCTCTCGTTCGGAGCGGGGGGGCTTATATGAGCAGTTCTTC | CASSSRSERGGLYEQFF
TRBJ1-3 | . | . | TRBV6-2/TRBV6-3 | TGTGCCAGCAAATTCGGCAGCTATCTCTCTGGAAACACCATATATTTT | CASKFGSYLSGNTIYF
TRBJ2-7 | . | TRBD1 | TRBV15 | TGTGCCACCAGCACGGGACAGGGCTACGAGCAGTACTTC | CATSTGQGYEQYF
TRBJ2-5 | many | . | TRBV5-1 | TGCGCCAGCAGCTTGGACAGGGAAGGAGAGACCCAGTACTTC | CASSLDREGETQYF
TRBJ1-1 | . | . | TRBV7-6 | TGTGCCAGCAGCTCGCCAGGGGATGGAAACACTGAAGCTTTCTTT | CASSSPGDGNTEAFF
TRBJ2-5 | few | . | TRBV20-1 | TGCAGTGCTAGAGCAGACTGTGGCTTCACCTCCGAGTCTTACCAGTACTTC | CSARADCGFTSESYQYF
TRBJ2-7 | . | . | TRBV6-6 | TGTGCCAGCAGAACACGCCGCGGCTACGAGCAGTACTTC | CASRTRRGYEQYF
TRBJ2-1 | . | . | TRBV7-9 | TGTGCCAGCAGCCCCGAGGCCATGTCCAACAATGAGCAGTTCTTC | CASSPEAMSNNEQFF
TRBJ2-2 | . | . | TRBV2 | TGTGCCAGCAGTGTCACAGGGTTGGCCGGGGAGCTGTTTTTT | CASSVTGLAGELFF
TRBJ2-1 | few | TRBD1 | TRBV6-2/TRBV6-3 | TGTGCCAGCAGCTCCTCGCCGGGACAGGGTTACAATGAGCAGTTCTTC | CASSSSPGQGYNEQFF
TRBJ2-1 | . | . | TRBV7-3 | TGTGCCAGCAGCTCCAAGGGGGACGTTAATGAGCAGTTCTTC | CASSSKGDVNEQFF
TRBJ2-7 | . | . | TRBV7-3 | TGTGCCAGCAGCCGGACCCTCAAGGACGAGCAGTACTTC | CASSRTLKDEQYF
TRBJ2-2 | many | . | TRBV12-3/TRBV12-4 | TGTGCCAGCAGCCAAAGACAGGCGAACACCGGGGAGCTGTTTTTT | CASSQRQANTGELFF
TRBJ2-2 | many | . | TRBV12-3/TRBV12-4 | TGTGCCAGCACCTTGGTCGGCACCGGGGAGCTGTTTTTT | CASTLVGTGELFF
TRBJ1-1 | few | TRBD1 | TRBV6-5 | TGTGCCAGCAGGACAGGGACTGAAGCTTTCTTT | CASRTGTEAFF
TRBJ1-4 | few | . | TRBV9 | TGTGCCAGCAGCCCCCGGTCGGTCCCGGAGAGTGAAAAACTGTTTTTT | CASSPRSVPESEKLFF
TRBJ1-4 | few | . | TRBV5-1 | TGCGCCAGCAGCGGGTCGCGGGGACAAAATGAAAAACTGTTTTTT | CASSGSRGQNEKLFF
TRBJ1-1 | . | TRBD1 | TRBV12-3/TRBV12-4 | TGTGCCAGCAGTTTCGGAGGGACAGTGAACACTGAAGCTTTCTTT | CASSFGGTVNTEAFF
TRBJ1-3 | many | . | TRBV5-1 | TGCGCCAGCAGCTTGGCGCAGGGGTCAGGAAACACCATATATTTT | CASSLAQGSGNTIYF
TRBJ2-1 | . | TRBD1 | TRBV10-3 | TGTGCCACCGAGGGGACAGCCACGGACAATGAGCAGTTCTTC | CATEGTATDNEQFF
TRBJ1-5 | . | . | TRBV30 | TGTGCCTGGAGCAACGGACAGTTAAGCAATCAGCCCCAGCATTTT | CAWSNGQLSNQPQHF
TRBJ2-1 | . | . | TRBV18 | TGTGCCAGCTCACCACTGACCCGGGACAATCGCCCCCCTAGCTCCTACAATGAGCAGTTCTTC | CASSPLTRDNRPPSSYNEQFF
TRBJ2-3 | few | TRBD2 | TRBV20-1 | TGCAGTGGCCCGAGGAGCGGGGCGGGAGATACGCAGTATTTT | CSGPRSGAGDTQYF
TRBJ2-6 | . | . | TRBV7-9 | TGTGCCAGCAGCACCAGGACAGAGTCTTCTGGGGCCAACGTCCTGACTTTC | CASSTRTESSGANVLTF
TRBJ1-5 | few | . | TRBV5-6 | TGTGCCAGCAGCTTGAGGGACGGATATCAGCCCCAGCATTTT | CASSLRDGYQPQHF
TRBJ1-2 | . | . | TRBV7-9 | TGTGCCAGCAGCAACCAGGGTCGGGGATTCGCATATGGCTACACCTTC | CASSNQGRGFAYGYTF
TRBJ2-7 | few | . | TRBV14 | TGTGCCAGCAGCCAAAGTAACCCAAGAAGCGGGTTAGACCACGAGCAGTACTTC | CASSQSNPRSGLDHEQYF
TRBJ1-3 | . | . | TRBV30 | TGTGCCTCTACCGGCCTCATAGATTACACCATATATTTT | CASTGLIDYTIYF
TRBJ2-7 | few | . | TRBV6-5 | TGTGCCAGCAGCGCGGGGTATTCTTCCTACGAGCAGTACTTC | CASSAGYSSYEQYF
TRBJ2-2 | few | . | TRBV4-1 | TGCGCCAGCAGCCAAGGGCTGATGAACACCGGGGAGCTGTTTTTT | CASSQGLMNTGELFF
TRBJ1-1 | once | . | TRBV2 | TGTGCCAGCATAATATCCGGATTGAACACTGAAGCTTTCTTT | CASIISGLNTEAFF
TRBJ2-5 | . | . | TRBV6-1 | TGTGCCAGCAGTGGGTACCAGGGATGGGAGACCCAGTACTTC | CASSGYQGWETQYF
TRBJ1-6 | few | . | TRBV14 | TGTGCCAGCAGCCAAGATGGGCGGAATAATTCACCCCTCCACTTT | CASSQDGRNNSPLHF